This is a list of T cell receptor beta chains from one sample in a study of T cells in Graves' hyperthyroidism and ophthalmopathy. TCRdb processed the multiplex PCR reads anew with MiXCR; each CDR3 protein has one entry. The data hold 300,000 to 500,000 distinct CDR3 sequences, with about 16% observed a single time. Sequencing was performed on blood. Receptors were obtained from a young woman with Graves' hyperthyroidism. Both conserved end residues are part of each CDR3. Each record gives: clone size, D gene, V gene, J gene, CDR3 protein, CDR3 DNA. The D gene is left open where the match is weak. Size is stated for part of the rows, as once, few or many counts, or as a class when the clone is expanded.

abundance: many; d_gene: .; v_gene: TRBV6-5; j_gene: TRBJ2-7; CDR3aa: CASSSPGLSGYEQYF; CDR3nt: TGTGCCAGCAGTTCGCCGGGACTCTCAGGCTACGAGCAGTACTTC
abundance: many; d_gene: .; v_gene: TRBV2; j_gene: TRBJ2-3; CDR3aa: CASSEISVADTQYF; CDR3nt: TGTGCCAGCAGTGAGATTAGCGTGGCAGATACGCAGTATTTT
abundance: many; d_gene: TRBD2; v_gene: TRBV5-5; j_gene: TRBJ2-1; CDR3aa: CASKGGSSYNEQFF; CDR3nt: TGTGCCAGCAAGGGCGGGAGCTCCTACAATGAGCAGTTCTTC
abundance: few; d_gene: TRBD2; v_gene: TRBV19; j_gene: TRBJ2-1; CDR3aa: CASSIGGSYYNEQFF; CDR3nt: TGTGCCAGTAGTATTGGCGGGAGTTACTACAATGAGCAGTTCTTC
abundance: many; d_gene: .; v_gene: TRBV28; j_gene: TRBJ2-7; CDR3aa: CASSMSGGNYEQYF; CDR3nt: TGTGCCAGCAGTATGAGTGGCGGGAACTACGAGCAGTACTTC
abundance: .; d_gene: .; v_gene: TRBV18; j_gene: TRBJ1-4; CDR3aa: CASSPRAGATNEKLFF; CDR3nt: TGTGCCAGCTCACCCCGCGCCGGTGCAACTAATGAAAAACTGTTTTTT
abundance: .; d_gene: .; v_gene: TRBV10-3; j_gene: TRBJ2-5; CDR3aa: CAISNGDLDIGTQYF; CDR3nt: TGTGCCATCAGTAACGGGGATCTTGACATCGGGACCCAGTACTTC
abundance: many; d_gene: .; v_gene: TRBV6-6; j_gene: TRBJ2-3; CDR3aa: CASSYSISRYTDTQYF; CDR3nt: TGTGCCAGCAGTTACTCTATCTCTAGATACACAGATACGCAGTATTTT
abundance: once; d_gene: .; v_gene: TRBV6-1; j_gene: TRBJ2-7; CDR3aa: CAISGPSTSWEQYF; CDR3nt: TGTGCCATCAGTGGGCCCTCGACTAGTTGGGAGCAGTACTTC
abundance: many; d_gene: .; v_gene: TRBV28; j_gene: TRBJ1-2; CDR3aa: CASSLYGSTSYGYTF; CDR3nt: TGTGCCAGCAGTTTATACGGGTCAACCTCCTATGGCTACACCTTC
abundance: .; d_gene: .; v_gene: TRBV6-1; j_gene: TRBJ1-5; CDR3aa: CASSEERNQPQHF; CDR3nt: TGTGCCAGCAGTGAAGAGCGGAATCAGCCCCAGCATTTT